Listed below are T cell receptor beta chains from one sample, sequenced in a study of cytomegalovirus exposure and HLA in healthy donors. Clones were sequenced by immunoSEQ multiplex PCR, and TCRdb holds only the in-frame ones, with some missing. The sample consists of roughly 170,000 clones, 70% to 85% of them appearing once. The sample comprised PBMCs. Every receptor here comes from a girl aged 2 to 9 in good health and CMV-seropositive. The CDR3 runs from the conserved cysteine through the conserved F or W. D genes are given only for firm matches. The size field is filled for only some rows; it gives once, few, many or a size class.

D gene | clone size | J gene | V gene | CDR3 DNA | CDR3 protein
NA | once | TRBJ2-5 | TRBV6-5 | TGTGCCAGCAGTTACGCAGGACAGACGGGGGAGACCCAGTACTTC | CASSYAGQTGETQYF
NA | few | TRBJ2-7 | TRBV7-8 | TGTGCCAGCCTGGTTTTGGAGGGGATGCCGTACTTC | CASLVLEGMPYF
NA | NA | TRBJ2-7 | TRBV6-5 | TGTGCCAGCAGTTACCCGGACAGCCCCTACGAGCAGTACTTC | CASSYPDSPYEQYF
TRBD1 | NA | TRBJ2-1 | TRBV2 | TGTGCCAGCATTACCCCGGGACAGTACAATGAGCAGTTCTTC | CASITPGQYNEQFF
NA | NA | TRBJ2-7 | TRBV4-2 | TGTGCCAGCAGCCAAGACGTAACGGGAGTCTACGAGCAGTACTTC | CASSQDVTGVYEQYF
TRBD1 | NA | TRBJ1-1 | TRBV5-1 | TGCGCCAGCAACCCTCGCGGGACAGGGGGCTACACTGAAGCTTTCTTT | CASNPRGTGGYTEAFF
NA | once | TRBJ1-6 | TRBV21-1 | TGTGCCAGCATCCTAGGGGGGGGGTGGGGATATAATTCACCCCTCCACTTT | CASILGGGWGYNSPLHF
NA | NA | TRBJ1-3 | TRBV27 | TGTGCCAGCAGTTTAAAGCGGCCTGGGGGAAACACCATATATTTT | CASSLKRPGGNTIYF
NA | NA | TRBJ1-2 | TRBV12-5 | TGTGCTAGTGCCCTCACAGGGCCGGGTGGCTACACCTTC | CASALTGPGGYTF
NA | NA | TRBJ2-7 | TRBV11-2 | TGTGCCAGCAGCCCCCAGGGATGGTCCTACGAGCAGTACTTC | CASSPQGWSYEQYF
NA | once | TRBJ2-7 | TRBV5-6 | TGTGCCAGCAGCGAGGGACACCGATCCTACGAGCAGTACTTC | CASSEGHRSYEQYF
TRBD1 | NA | TRBJ1-5 | TRBV7-2 | TGTGCCAGCAGCTTAGCCAGAGGACAGGGACGGGGAATCCCCCAGCATTTT | CASSLARGQGRGIPQHF
TRBD2 | NA | TRBJ2-1 | TRBV19 | TGTGCCAGTAGTACCCCCCCGTGGCTAGCGGGGGTCGATGAGCAGTTCTTC | CASSTPPWLAGVDEQFF
TRBD1 | NA | TRBJ1-2 | TRBV19 | TGTGCCAGTAGTGGAAACAGGGGTGACTATGGCTACACCTTC | CASSGNRGDYGYTF
TRBD1 | NA | TRBJ2-7 | TRBV28 | TGTGCCAGCAGTTTAGGGGGGACAGGGGGCGAGCAGTACTTC | CASSLGGTGGEQYF
TRBD1 | NA | TRBJ1-3 | TRBV9 | TGTGCCAGCAGCGTAGTTCCTAACAGGGGGTTGGGAAACACCATATATTTT | CASSVVPNRGLGNTIYF
NA | NA | TRBJ2-7 | TRBV5-1 | TGCGCCAGCAGCTTGGACACGTACGAGCAGTACTTC | CASSLDTYEQYF
NA | NA | TRBJ1-2 | TRBV11-3 | TGTGCCAGCAGCTTAGGCGACCCACGCAGGCGGAGGTATGGCTACACCTTC | CASSLGDPRRRRYGYTF
NA | NA | TRBJ2-6 | TRBV28 | TGTGCCAGCAGTTTTGAGGGGGCTGGGGCCAACGTCCTGACTTTC | CASSFEGAGANVLTF
TRBD1 | NA | TRBJ1-2 | TRBV5-1 | TGCGCCAGCGCGTATGCAGGGGGCGAGGGCTACACCTTC | CASAYAGGEGYTF
NA | NA | TRBJ2-6 | TRBV7-3 | TGTGCCAGCGGGGGGGCTCGTGGGGCCAACGTCCTGACTTTC | CASGGARGANVLTF
NA | NA | TRBJ2-7 | TRBV29-1 | TGCAGCGTTGAAGGGACGACGGGAAGAGAGCAGTACTTC | CSVEGTTGREQYF
NA | NA | TRBJ1-2 | TRBV4-1 | TGCGCCAGCAGCCAACCCACAGGGAGGGGTGACTATGGCTACACCTTC | CASSQPTGRGDYGYTF
NA | NA | TRBJ1-2 | TRBV4-1 | TGCGCCAGCAGCCAAGAAGTAGGGGAACTTTATGGCTACACCTTC | CASSQEVGELYGYTF
TRBD1 | NA | TRBJ1-2 | TRBV29-1 | TGCAGCGTTGCCCCGACAGGGGGCGACTATGGCTACACCTTC | CSVAPTGGDYGYTF
TRBD2 | NA | TRBJ2-6 | TRBV27 | TGTGCCAGCAGCCCCAGAAGAGCGGGGGCAATCTCTGGGGCCAACGTCCTGACTTTC | CASSPRRAGAISGANVLTF
NA | NA | TRBJ2-2 | TRBV29-1 | TGCAGCGTTGAAGTTAGGGGGGGCCTAGCGAACACCGGGGAGCTGTTTTTT | CSVEVRGGLANTGELFF
NA | NA | TRBJ2-7 | TRBV19 | TGTGCCAGCACAAACCGGGACTACGAGCAGTACTTC | CASTNRDYEQYF